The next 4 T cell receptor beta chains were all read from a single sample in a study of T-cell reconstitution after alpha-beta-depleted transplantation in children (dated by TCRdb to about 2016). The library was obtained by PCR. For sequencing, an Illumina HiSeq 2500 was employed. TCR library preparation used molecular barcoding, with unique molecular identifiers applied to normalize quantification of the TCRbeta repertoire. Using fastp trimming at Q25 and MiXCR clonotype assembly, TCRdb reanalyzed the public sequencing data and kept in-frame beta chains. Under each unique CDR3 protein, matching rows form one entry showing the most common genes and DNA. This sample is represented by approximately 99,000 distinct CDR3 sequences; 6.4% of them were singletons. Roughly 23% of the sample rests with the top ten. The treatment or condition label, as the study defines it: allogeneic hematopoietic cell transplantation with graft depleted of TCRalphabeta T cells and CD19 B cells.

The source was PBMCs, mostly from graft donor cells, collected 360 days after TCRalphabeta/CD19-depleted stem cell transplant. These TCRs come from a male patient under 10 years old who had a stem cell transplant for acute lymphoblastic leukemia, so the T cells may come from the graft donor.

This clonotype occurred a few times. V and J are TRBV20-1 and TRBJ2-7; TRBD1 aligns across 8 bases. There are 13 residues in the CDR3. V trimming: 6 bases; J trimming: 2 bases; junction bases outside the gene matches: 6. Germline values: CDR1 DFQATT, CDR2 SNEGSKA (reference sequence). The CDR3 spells CSADRGPTYEQYF. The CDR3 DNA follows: TGCAGTGCCGACAGGGGACCAACCTACGAGCAGTACTTC.

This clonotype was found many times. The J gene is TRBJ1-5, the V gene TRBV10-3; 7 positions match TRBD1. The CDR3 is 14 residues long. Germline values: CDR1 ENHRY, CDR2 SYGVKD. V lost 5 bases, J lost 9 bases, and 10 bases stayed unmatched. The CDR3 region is CAISWTGPPSPQHF. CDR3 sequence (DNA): TGTGCCATCAGTTGGACAGGCCCCCCATCGCCCCAGCATTTT.

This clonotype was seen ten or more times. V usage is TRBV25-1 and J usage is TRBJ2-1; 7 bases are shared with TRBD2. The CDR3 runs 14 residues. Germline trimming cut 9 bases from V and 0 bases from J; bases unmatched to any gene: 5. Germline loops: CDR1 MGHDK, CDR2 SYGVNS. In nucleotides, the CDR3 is TGTGCCAGTTGGACGGGAGGCTCCTACAATGAGCAGTTCTTC. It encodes CASWTGGSYNEQFF. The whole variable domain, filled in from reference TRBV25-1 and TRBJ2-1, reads EADIYQTPRYLVIGTGKKITLECSQTMGHDKMYWYQQDPGMELHLIHYSYGVNSTEKGDLSSESTVSRIRTEHFPLTLESARPSHTSQYLCASWTGGSYNEQFFGPGTRLTVL.

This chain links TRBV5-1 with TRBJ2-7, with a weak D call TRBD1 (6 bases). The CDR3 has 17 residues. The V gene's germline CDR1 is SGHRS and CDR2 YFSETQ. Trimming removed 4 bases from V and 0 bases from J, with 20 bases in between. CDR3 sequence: CASSLLVTGKSSYEQYF. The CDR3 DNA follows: TGCGCCAGCAGCCTCCTTGTGACAGGCAAGAGCTCCTACGAGCAGTACTTC.